This T cell receptor beta chain comes out of a study of T cell changes during pregnancy in multiple sclerosis (dated by TCRdb to between 2018 and 2021). For context, the study as a whole: In women with multiple sclerosis, the researchers looked at how the T cell repertoire shifted as pregnancy progressed.

CDR1 GTSNPN and CDR2 SVGIG were looked up in the germline V gene (reference sequence). Measured from the cysteine to the phenylalanine, the CDR3 is 13 residues long. The sequence is cut down to CDR3 DNA, 39 bases in frame from base 1. Ends trimmed: V by 2 bases, J by 5 bases; bases unmatched to a gene: 4. With regard to this clone: Its antigen remains unidentified. Base qualities are missing; no much larger clone stands one base away.

Library prep was done by the immunoSEQ multiplex PCR assay. In TCRdb, the immuneACCESS table is reduced to in-frame sequences with V and J assigned. These tables do not hold every clone; where another copy was compared, an unresolved V gene accounts for under half, and the others remain unexplained. This sample gives about 28,000 clones in total; around nine tenths of them show up just once. Together, the top ten hold approximately 0.74% of the sample. This sequence originates from a female donor in good health, enrolled as a control in a pregnancy study. Here the sequenced sample was CD4+ T cells from peripheral blood mononuclear cells, taken in the first trimester of pregnancy. The chain is made from TRBV30 and TRBJ2-7, with 9 middle bases fitting TRBD1. The CDR3 protein: CAWSRTGVNEQYF. The DNA is as follows: TGTGCCTGGAGTAGGACAGGGGTGAACGAGCAGTACTTC.